The T cell receptor (beta chain) under discussion was sequenced for a study of cytomegalovirus exposure and HLA in healthy donors. The CDR3 totals 11 residues. The V end lost 1 base, the J end lost 7 bases, and 4 bases lay between the germline ends. CDR1 and CDR2 (germline): SGHNT, YENEEA. PCR used 60 Vbeta primers and 13 Jbeta primers. Libraries were prepared by immunoSEQ multiplex PCR; TCRdb keeps only in-frame clonotypes and omits some of them. The sample's table shows about 90,000 clones. Study observations and caveats: CMV serostatus was the sole immune exposure data available. Near-uniform donor sequencing depth was presumed by presence/absence analyses.

In the case of this clone: The antigen is not known.

This rearrangement joins TRBV11-3 to TRBJ1-1; D gene uncertain. The origin of this receptor is a woman aged 25 to 39 in good health and CMV-seronegative. The sample taken for sequencing was PBMCs. CDR3 DNA sequence: TGTGCCAGCAGCTTAGGAGGTGAAGCTTTCTTT. Its protein is CASSLGGEAFF.